These 4 T cell receptor beta chains were sequenced from one sample in a study of T-cell memory formation after mild COVID-19. TCRdb reanalysed the 5' RACE reads using MiXCR and keeps one entry per CDR3 protein. The table records under 550,000 distinct CDR3 sequences, about 20% of them present only once. Sequencing input: PBMCs or a T cell subset sorted from them (not recorded which). These receptors came from an adult woman who had mild COVID-19 (a few samples of this study predate the infection). Cell type and time point are not known.

J is TRBJ1-6 and V is TRBV20-1; D is perhaps TRBD1 (6 bases). Between the trimmed V and J ends, which lost 6 bases and 7 bases, there was a span of 16 bases. Germline-derived CDR1 and CDR2 are DFQATT and SNEGSKA (reference sequence). There are 14 residues in the CDR3. The CDR3 protein is CSATQPQGNSPLHF. The DNA for the CDR3 is TGCAGTGCAACCCAGCCTCAGGGGAATTCACCCCTCCACTTT.

V is TRBV6-2 or TRBV6-3 and J is TRBJ2-7; no clear D. The CDR3 length is 13 residues. Trimming left V 0 bases short and J 5 bases short, with 8 bases between. CDR1 MNHEY and CDR2 SVGEGT come from the germline V gene. The CDR3 protein is CASSYSMGNEQYF. The DNA for the CDR3 is TGTGCCAGCAGTTACTCGATGGGGAACGAGCAGTACTTC.

This clonotype was observed a handful of times. A junction end diverges from the germline sequence, so it may reflect a read error. This sequence joins TRBV7-7 and TRBJ2-1; TRBD2 aligns across 8 bases. Germline V gene sequence: CDR1 SSHAT, CDR2 FNYEAQ (reference sequence). CDR3 length equals 15 residues. This chain's CDR3 is CASTPFSGTYNEQFF. The CDR3 region has the DNA TGTGCTAGCACCCCCTTTAGCGGGACCTACAATGAGCAGTTCTTC.

This clonotype was detected only once. The J gene is TRBJ1-6, the V gene TRBV12-3 or TRBV12-4, with no clear D. V lost 3 bases and J lost 7, with 10 bases in between. The CDR3 is 14 residues long. This CDR3 reads CASSLGGVNSPLHF. Here the CDR3 DNA reads TGTGCCAGCAGTTTGGGCGGGGTGAATTCACCCCTCCACTTT.